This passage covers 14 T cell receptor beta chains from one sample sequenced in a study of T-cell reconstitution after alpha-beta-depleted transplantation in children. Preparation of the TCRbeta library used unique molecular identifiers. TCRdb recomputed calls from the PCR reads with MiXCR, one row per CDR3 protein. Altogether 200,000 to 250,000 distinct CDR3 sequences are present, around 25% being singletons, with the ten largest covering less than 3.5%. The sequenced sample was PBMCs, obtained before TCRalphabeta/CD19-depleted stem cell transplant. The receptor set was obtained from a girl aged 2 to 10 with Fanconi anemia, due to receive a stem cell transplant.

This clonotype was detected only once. The CDR3 protein is CSASRPQETQYF. The DNA of the CDR3 is TGCAGTGCTAGTAGGCCTCAAGAGACCCAGTACTTC. J is TRBJ2-5 and V is TRBV20-1, with D unclear. The V and J ends lost 3 bases and 2 bases respectively, with 7 bases between them. CDR3 size: 12 residues. The V gene's germline CDR1 is DFQATT and CDR2 SNEGSKA (reference sequence).

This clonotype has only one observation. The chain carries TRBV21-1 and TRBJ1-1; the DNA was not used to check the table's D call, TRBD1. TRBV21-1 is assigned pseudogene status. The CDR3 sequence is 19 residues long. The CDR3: CASSKVSGTGLHVNTEAFF. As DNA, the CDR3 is TGTGCCAGCAGCAAAGTTTCCGGGACAGGACTCCACGTGAACACTGAAGCTTTCTTT.

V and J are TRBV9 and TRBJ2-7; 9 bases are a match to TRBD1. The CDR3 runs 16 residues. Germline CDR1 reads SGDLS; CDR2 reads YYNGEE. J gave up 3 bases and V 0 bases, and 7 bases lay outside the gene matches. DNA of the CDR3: TGTGCCAGCAGCGTAGGACCGGGACAGGGCCTCTACGAGCAGTACTTC. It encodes CASSVGPGQGLYEQYF.

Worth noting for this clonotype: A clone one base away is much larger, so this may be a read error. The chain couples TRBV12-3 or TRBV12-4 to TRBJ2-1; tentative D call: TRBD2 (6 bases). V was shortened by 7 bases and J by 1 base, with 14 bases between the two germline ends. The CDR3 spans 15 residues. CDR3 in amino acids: CASIVEGRSYNEQFF. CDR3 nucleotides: TGTGCCAGCATTGTGGAGGGCCGTTCCTACAATGAGCAGTTCTTC.

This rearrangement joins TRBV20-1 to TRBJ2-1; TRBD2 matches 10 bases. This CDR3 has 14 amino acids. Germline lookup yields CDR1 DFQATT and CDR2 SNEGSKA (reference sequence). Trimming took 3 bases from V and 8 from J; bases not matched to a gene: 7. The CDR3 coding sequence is TGCAGTGCTAGTACGCTAGCGGGGGTCGATGAGCAGTTCTTC. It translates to CSASTLAGVDEQFF.

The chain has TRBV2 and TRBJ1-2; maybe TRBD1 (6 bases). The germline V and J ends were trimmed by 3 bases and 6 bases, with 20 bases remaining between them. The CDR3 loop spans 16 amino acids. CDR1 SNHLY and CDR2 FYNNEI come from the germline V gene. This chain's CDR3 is CASSETGHILSDGYTF. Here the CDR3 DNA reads TGTGCCAGCAGTGAGACAGGACATATTCTCTCGGATGGCTACACCTTC.

The DNA for the CDR3 is TGCAGTGCTTTGACTAGCGGGGGGGGTTCAGGCGACAATGAGCAGTTCTTC. Amino acid sequence: CSALTSGGGSGDNEQFF. J is TRBJ2-1 and V is TRBV20-1, with 14 bases that match TRBD2. V gave up 5 bases and J gave up 5 bases; unmatched junction bases: 11. The CDR3 sequence is 17 residues long. Germline V lookup: CDR1 DFQATT, CDR2 SNEGSKA (reference sequence).

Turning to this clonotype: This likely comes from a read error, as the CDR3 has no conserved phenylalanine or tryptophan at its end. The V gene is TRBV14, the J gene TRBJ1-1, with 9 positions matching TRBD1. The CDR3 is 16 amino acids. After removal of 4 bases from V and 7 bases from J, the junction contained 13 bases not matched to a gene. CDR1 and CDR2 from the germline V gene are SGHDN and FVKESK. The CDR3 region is CASSPQPGQGVSEAFS. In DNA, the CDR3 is TGTGCCAGCAGCCCCCAACCGGGACAGGGAGTAAGTGAAGCTTTCTCT.

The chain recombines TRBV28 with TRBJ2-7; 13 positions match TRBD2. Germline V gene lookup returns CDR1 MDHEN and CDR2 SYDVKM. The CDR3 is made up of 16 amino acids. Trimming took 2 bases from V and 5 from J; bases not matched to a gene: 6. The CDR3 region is CASSLGLAGVFDEQYF. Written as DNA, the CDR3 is TGTGCCAGCAGTTTAGGACTAGCGGGAGTTTTCGACGAGCAGTACTTC. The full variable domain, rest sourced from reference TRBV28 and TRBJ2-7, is DVKVTQSSRYLVKRTGEKVFLECVQDMDHENMFWYRQDPGLGLRLIYFSYDVKMKEKGDIPEGYSVSREKKERFSLILESASTNQTSMYLCASSLGLAGVFDEQYFGPGTRLTVT.

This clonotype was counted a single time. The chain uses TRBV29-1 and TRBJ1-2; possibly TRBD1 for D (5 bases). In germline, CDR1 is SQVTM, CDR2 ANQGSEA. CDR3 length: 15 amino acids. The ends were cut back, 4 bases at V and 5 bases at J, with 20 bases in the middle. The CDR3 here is CSVVGQGSLQYGYTF. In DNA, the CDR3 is TGCAGCGTTGTAGGACAAGGGTCACTCCAGTATGGCTACACCTTC.

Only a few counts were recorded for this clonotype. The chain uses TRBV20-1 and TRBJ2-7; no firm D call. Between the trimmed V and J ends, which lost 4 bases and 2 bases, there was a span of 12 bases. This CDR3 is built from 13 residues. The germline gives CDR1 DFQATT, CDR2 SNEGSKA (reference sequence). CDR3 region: CSAKRPPTYEQYF. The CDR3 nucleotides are TGCAGTGCTAAAAGACCACCGACCTACGAGCAGTACTTC.

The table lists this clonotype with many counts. CDR3 nucleotides: TGTGCCAGCAGGCCTTGGAGGTTAGGGATTTATGGCTACACCTTC. Translated, it gives CASRPWRLGIYGYTF. V is TRBV6-5 and J is TRBJ1-2; no firm D call. The ends were cut back, 6 bases at V and 5 bases at J, with 19 bases in the middle. The CDR3 contains 15 residues. Looked up from germline, CDR1 is MNHEY and CDR2 is SVGAGI.

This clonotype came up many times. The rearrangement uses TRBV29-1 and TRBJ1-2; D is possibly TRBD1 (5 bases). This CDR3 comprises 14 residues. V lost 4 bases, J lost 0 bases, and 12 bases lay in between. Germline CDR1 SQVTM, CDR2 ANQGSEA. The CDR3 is CSVGEGKANYGYTF. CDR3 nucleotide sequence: TGCAGCGTTGGGGAGGGGAAAGCTAACTATGGCTACACCTTC.

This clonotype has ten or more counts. CDR3 sequence reads: CASSPLLRPSSKDEQYF. CDR3 bases: TGTGCCAGCAGCCCCTTACTTAGGCCTAGCTCAAAGGACGAGCAGTACTTC. V usage is TRBV7-9 and J usage is TRBJ2-7; maybe TRBD2 (5 bases). Trimming removed 5 bases at V and 5 bases at J, with 25 bases between. Germline CDR1 reads SEHNR; CDR2 reads FQNEAQ (reference sequence). The CDR3 loop spans 17 amino acids.